This TCR beta chain was recorded in a study of a mutant IDH1 vaccine in newly diagnosed glioma. At the level of the study: The study started vaccination 4-6 weeks after radiotherapy alone, or with temozolomide cycles. It was radiotherapy, temozolomide, or both that patients received previously, with most receiving both. General study findings and limits: Among patients, around 93% showed immune responses induced by the vaccine. Apparently unrelated to pseudoprogression were changes in the top peripheral T cell clonotypes.

The time point is: week 23, last vaccination. One vaccine dose held 300 ug of mutant IDH1 20-mer peptide and came with topical imiquimod. Germline CDR1 and CDR2: SGHVS and FQNEAQ. The CDR3 consists of 13 residues. V shed 4 bases and J shed 8 bases, with 14 bases lying between them. Profiling relied on immunoSEQ multiplex PCR, and the TCRdb table lists in-frame clones only, not all of them. The repertoire holds roughly 38,000 clones, 60% to 85% seen once, with about 6.3% in the top ten. Concerning this clone itself: The target antigen is unknown.

The chain carries TRBV7-8 and TRBJ1-2; tentative D call: TRBD1 (5 bases). The specimen comprised PBMCs, sampled from a glioma patient whose treatment included an IDH1 peptide vaccine. The receptor's source is a woman in her 40s with glioma. Some clones in this sample may be carry-over from other donors' samples. DNA of the CDR3: TGTGCCAGCAGCTCCACACCCGGGGCCGGCTACACCTTC. Translated, it gives CASSSTPGAGYTF.